This is a list of T cell receptor beta chains from one sample in a study of T cells in Graves' hyperthyroidism and ophthalmopathy. TCRdb analysed the multiplex PCR reads with MiXCR anew, one entry per CDR3 protein. The profile shows hundreds of thousands of distinct CDR3 sequences, less than 15% of them singletons. The sample comprised blood. The receptor set was obtained from a woman aged 18-30 years with Graves' hyperthyroidism. Both conserved end residues are part of each CDR3. Fields, in order: J gene, V gene, CDR3 protein.

>TRBJ2-2|TRBV4-1
CASSQGGWGASNTGELFF
>TRBJ2-7|TRBV19
CASSPWGQIGLYEQYF
>TRBJ1-1|TRBV29-1
CSAGGGTTEAFF
>TRBJ2-2|TRBV6-9
CASSYPPNRNTGELFF
>TRBJ1-5|TRBV27
CASSPGTGFQPQHF
>TRBJ2-1|TRBV4-3
CASSQVPARTSGGGEQFF
>TRBJ2-3|TRBV5-1
CASSLFGTSTDTQYF
>TRBJ2-1|TRBV7-8
CASSPSSLGIEQFF
>TRBJ2-7|TRBV19
CASSIGRGSSYEQYF
>TRBJ2-1|TRBV11-3
CASSLEGGSSEQFF
>TRBJ1-2|TRBV5-6
CASSRGQGADGYTF